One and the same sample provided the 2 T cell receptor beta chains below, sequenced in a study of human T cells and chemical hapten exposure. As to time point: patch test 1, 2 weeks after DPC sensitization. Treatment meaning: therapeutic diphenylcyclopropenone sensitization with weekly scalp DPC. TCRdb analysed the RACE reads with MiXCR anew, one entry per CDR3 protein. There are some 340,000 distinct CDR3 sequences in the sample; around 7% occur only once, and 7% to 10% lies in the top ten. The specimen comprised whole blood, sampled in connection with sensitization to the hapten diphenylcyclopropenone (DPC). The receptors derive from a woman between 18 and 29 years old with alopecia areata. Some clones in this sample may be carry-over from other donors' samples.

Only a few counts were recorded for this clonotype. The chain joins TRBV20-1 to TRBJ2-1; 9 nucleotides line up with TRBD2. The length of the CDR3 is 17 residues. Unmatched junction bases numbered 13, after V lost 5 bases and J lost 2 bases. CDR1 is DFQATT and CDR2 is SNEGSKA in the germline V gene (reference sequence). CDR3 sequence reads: CSAEGLAGTNAYNEQFF. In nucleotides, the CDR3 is TGCAGTGCTGAAGGTCTAGCGGGGACGAACGCCTACAATGAGCAGTTCTTC.

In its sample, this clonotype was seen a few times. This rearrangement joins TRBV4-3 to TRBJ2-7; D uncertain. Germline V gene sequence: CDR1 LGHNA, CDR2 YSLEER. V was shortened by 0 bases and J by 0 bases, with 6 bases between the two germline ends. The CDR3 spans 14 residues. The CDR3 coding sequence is TGCGCCAGCAGCCAAGAACCGTCCTCCTACGAGCAGTACTTC. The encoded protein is CASSQEPSSYEQYF.